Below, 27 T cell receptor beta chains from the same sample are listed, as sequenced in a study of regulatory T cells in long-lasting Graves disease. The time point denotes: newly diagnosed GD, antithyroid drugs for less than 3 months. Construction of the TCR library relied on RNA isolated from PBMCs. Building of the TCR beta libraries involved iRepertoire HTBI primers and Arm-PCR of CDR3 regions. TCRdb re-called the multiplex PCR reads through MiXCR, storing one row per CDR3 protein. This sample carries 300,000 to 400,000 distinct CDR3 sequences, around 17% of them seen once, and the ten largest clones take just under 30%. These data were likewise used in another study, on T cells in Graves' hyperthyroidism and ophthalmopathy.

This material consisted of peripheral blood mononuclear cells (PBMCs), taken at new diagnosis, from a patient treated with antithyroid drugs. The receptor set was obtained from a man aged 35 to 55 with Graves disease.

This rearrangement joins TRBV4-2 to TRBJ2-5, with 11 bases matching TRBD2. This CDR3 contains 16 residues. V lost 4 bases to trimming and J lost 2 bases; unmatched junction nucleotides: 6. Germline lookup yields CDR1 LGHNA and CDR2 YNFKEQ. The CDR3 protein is CASSRRLAGPQETQYF. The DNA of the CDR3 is TGTGCCAGCAGCCGCCGACTAGCGGGACCACAAGAGACCCAGTACTTC.

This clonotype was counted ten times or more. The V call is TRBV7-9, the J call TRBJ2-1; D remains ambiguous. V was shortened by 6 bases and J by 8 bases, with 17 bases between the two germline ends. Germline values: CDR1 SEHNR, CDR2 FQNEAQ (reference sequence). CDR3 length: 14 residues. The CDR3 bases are TGTGCCAGCAGTCCTGGGATCAGCGCCGATGAGCAGTTCTTC. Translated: CASSPGISADEQFF.

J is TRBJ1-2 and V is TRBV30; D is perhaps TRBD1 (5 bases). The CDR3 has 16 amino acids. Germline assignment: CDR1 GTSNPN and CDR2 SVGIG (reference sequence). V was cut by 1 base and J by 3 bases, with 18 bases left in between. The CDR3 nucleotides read TGTGCCTGGAGTGCCGGGGCGGGGATCCCGGACTATGGCTACACCTTC. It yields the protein CAWSAGAGIPDYGYTF.

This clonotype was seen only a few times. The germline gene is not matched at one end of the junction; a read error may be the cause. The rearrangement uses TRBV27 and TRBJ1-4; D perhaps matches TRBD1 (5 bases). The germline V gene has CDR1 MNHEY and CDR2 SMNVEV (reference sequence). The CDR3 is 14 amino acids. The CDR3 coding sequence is TGTGCCAGCAGTTTCGGGGGATGGGATGAAAGACTGTTTTTT. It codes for CASSFGGWDERLFF.

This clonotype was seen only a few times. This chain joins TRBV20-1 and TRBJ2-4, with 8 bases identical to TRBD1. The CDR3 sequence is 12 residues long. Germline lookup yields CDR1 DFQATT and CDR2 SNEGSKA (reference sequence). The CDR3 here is CSRDRAKNIQYF. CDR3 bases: TGCAGCAGGGACAGGGCCAAAAACATTCAGTACTTC.

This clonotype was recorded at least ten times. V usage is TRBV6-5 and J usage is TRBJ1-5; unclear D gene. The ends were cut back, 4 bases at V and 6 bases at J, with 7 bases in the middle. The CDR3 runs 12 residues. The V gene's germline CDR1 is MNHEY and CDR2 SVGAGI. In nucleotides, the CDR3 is TGTGCCAGCAGTTCCCGTCCTCAGCCCCAGCATTTT. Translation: CASSSRPQPQHF.

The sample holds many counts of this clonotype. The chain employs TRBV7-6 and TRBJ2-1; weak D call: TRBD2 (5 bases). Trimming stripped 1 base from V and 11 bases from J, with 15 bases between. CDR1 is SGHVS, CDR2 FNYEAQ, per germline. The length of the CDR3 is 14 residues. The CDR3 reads CASSLEAASYKQFF. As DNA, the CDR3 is TGTGCCAGCAGCTTAGAAGCGGCCTCGTATAAGCAGTTCTTC.

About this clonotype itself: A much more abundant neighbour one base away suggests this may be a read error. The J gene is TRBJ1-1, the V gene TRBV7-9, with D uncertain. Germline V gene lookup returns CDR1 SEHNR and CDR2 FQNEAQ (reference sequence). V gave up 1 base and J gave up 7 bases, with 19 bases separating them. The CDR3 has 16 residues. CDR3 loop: CASSLEDLIELDEAFF. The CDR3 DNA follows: TGTGCCAGCAGCTTAGAAGATTTGATCGAGTTGGATGAAGCTTTCTTT.

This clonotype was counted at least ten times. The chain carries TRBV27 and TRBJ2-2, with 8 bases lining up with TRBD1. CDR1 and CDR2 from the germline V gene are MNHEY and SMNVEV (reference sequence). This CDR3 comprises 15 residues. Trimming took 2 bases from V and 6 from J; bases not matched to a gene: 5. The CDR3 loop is CASSLRPRGPGELFF. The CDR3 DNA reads TGTGCCAGCAGTTTACGGCCCAGGGGGCCCGGGGAGCTGTTTTTT.

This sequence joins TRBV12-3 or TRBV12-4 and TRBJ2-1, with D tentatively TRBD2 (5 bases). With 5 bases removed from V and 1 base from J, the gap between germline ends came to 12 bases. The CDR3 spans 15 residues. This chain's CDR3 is CASSATRISYNEQFF. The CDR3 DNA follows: TGTGCCAGCAGTGCCACTAGGATTTCCTACAATGAGCAGTTCTTC.

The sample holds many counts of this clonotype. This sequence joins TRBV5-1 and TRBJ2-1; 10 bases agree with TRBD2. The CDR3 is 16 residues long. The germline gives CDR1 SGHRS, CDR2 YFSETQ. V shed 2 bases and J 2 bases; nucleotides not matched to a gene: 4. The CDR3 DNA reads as TGCGCCAGCAGCTTCCTAGCGGGGGCCACCTACAATGAGCAGTTCTTC. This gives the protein CASSFLAGATYNEQFF. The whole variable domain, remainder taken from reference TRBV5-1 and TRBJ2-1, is KAGVTQTPRYLIKTRGQQVTLSCSPISGHRSVSWYQQTPGQGLQFLFEYFSETQRNKGNFPGRFSGRQFSNSRSEMNVSTLELGDSALYLCASSFLAGATYNEQFFGPGTRLTVL.

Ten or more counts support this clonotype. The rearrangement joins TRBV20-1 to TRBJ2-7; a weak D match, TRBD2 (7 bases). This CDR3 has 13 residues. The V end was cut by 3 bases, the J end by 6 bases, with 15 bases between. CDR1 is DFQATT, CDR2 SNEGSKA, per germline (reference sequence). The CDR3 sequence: CSASFQGGGEQYF. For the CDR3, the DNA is TGCAGTGCTAGTTTTCAGGGAGGGGGCGAGCAGTACTTC.

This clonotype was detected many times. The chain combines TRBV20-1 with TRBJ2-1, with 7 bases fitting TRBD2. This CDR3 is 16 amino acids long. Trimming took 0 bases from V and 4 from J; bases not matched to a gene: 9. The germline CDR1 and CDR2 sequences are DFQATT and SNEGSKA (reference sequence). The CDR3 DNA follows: TGCAGTGCTAGAGATCCGGGGAGGGGACGTTACAATGAGCAGTTCTTC. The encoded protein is CSARDPGRGRYNEQFF.

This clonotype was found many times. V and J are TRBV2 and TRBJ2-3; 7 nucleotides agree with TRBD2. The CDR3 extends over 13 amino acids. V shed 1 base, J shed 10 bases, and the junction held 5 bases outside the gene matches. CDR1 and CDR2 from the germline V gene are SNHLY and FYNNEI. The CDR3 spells CASSEEGLVAQYF. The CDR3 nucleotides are TGTGCCAGCAGTGAAGAAGGACTAGTTGCGCAGTATTTT.

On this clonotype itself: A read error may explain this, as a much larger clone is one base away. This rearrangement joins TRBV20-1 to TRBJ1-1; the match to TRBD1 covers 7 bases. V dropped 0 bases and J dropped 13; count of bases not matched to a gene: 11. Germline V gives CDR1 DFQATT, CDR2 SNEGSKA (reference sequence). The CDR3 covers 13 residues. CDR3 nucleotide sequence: TGCAGTGCTAGAGAGACGCAGGGGGAGGGAGTTTTCTTT. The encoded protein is CSARETQGEGVFF.

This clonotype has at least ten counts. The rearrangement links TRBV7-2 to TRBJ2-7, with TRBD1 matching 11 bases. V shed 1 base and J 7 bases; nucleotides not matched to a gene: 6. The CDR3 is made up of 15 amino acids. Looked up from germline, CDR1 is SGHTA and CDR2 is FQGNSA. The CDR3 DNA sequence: TGTGCCAGCAGCTTAGGGACAGGGGGCTGGGGGGAGCAGTACTTC. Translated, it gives CASSLGTGGWGEQYF.

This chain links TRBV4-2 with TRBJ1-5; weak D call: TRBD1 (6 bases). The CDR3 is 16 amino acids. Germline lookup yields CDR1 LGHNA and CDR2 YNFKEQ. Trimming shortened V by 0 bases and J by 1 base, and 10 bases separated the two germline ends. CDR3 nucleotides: TGTGCCAGCAGCCAAGAATGGGGGCGAAGCAATCAGCCCCAGCATTTT. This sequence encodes CASSQEWGRSNQPQHF.

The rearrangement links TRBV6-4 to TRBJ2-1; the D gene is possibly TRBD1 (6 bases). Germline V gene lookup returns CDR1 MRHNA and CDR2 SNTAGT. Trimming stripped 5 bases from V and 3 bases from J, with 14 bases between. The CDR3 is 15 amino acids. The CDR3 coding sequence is TGTGCCAGCAGTACCACAGGGCCCTACTACAATGAGCAGTTCTTC. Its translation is CASSTTGPYYNEQFF.

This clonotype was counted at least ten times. CDR3: CSARLAGATNTGELFF. The CDR3 bases are TGCAGTGCCCGACTAGCGGGGGCAACGAACACCGGGGAGCTGTTTTTT. The V call is TRBV20-1, the J call TRBJ2-2, with TRBD2 matching over 12 bases. V shed 6 bases, J shed 0 bases, and the junction held 5 bases outside the gene matches. Germline assignment: CDR1 DFQATT and CDR2 SNEGSKA (reference sequence). The CDR3 is 16 residues long.

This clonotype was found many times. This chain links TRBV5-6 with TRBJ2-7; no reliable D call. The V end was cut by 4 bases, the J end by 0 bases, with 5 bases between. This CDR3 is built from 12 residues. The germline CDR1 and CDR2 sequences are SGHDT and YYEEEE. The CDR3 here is CASSITSYEQYF. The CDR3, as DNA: TGTGCCAGCAGCATCACCTCCTACGAGCAGTACTTC.

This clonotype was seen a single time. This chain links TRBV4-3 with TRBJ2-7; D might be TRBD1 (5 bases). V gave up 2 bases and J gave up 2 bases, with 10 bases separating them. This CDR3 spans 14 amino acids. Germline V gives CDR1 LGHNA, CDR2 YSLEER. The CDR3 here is CASSQKDNTYEQYF. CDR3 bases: TGCGCCAGCAGCCAAAAGGACAATACCTACGAGCAGTACTTC.

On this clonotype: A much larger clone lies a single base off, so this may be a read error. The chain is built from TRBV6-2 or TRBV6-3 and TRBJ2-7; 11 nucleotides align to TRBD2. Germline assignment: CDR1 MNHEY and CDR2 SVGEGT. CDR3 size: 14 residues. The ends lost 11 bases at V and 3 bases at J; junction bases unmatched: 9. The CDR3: CAGRWTSGFYEQYF. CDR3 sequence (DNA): TGTGCCGGCCGGTGGACTAGCGGGTTCTACGAGCAGTACTTC.

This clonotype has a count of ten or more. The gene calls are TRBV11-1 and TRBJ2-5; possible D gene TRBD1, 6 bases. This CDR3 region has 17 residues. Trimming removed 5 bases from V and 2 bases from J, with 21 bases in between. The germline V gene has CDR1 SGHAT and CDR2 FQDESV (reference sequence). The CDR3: CASSPRGHPGRQETQYF. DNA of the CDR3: TGTGCCAGCAGCCCACGGGGACACCCTGGGCGGCAAGAGACCCAGTACTTC.

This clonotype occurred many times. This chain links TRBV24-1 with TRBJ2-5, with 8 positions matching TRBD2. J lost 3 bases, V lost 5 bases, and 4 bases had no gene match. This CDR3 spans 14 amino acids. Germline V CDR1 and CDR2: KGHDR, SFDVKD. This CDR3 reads CATSVGGAKETQYF. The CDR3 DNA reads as TGTGCCACCAGTGTCGGGGGGGCGAAAGAGACCCAGTACTTC.

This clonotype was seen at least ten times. In DNA, the CDR3 is TGTGCCAGCACCAAGGGGCAGGCCCGTAACACCGGGGAGCTGTTTTTT. Protein product: CASTKGQARNTGELFF. The gene calls are TRBV11-2 and TRBJ2-2, with D possibly being TRBD1 (5 bases). V lost 7 bases to trimming and J lost 2 bases, with 17 bases between them. This CDR3 contains 16 residues. Germline V CDR1 and CDR2: SGHAT, FQNNGV. Complete variable domain (other parts from reference TRBV11-2 and TRBJ2-2): EAGVAQSPRYKIIEKRQSVAFWCNPISGHATLYWYQQILGQGPKLLIQFQNNGVVDDSQLPKDRFSAERLKGVDSTLKIQPAKLEDSAVYLCASTKGQARNTGELFFGEGSRLTVL.

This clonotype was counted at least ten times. CDR3 sequence (DNA): TGTGCCAGCAGCCCCACTAGAGATCCCTACAATGAGCAGTTCTTC. Translation gives CASSPTRDPYNEQFF. This chain connects TRBV3-1 to TRBJ2-1; D might be TRBD2 (5 bases). The length of the CDR3 is 15 residues. Deletions cut 4 bases from V and 2 bases from J, with 12 bases between. Germline CDR1 LGHDT, CDR2 YNNKEL (reference sequence).

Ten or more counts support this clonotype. For the CDR3, the DNA is TGTGCCATCAGTGCAGTTCAGGCGCTCTTTCGAGAGACCCAGTACTTC. It is translated as CAISAVQALFRETQYF. This chain joins TRBV10-3 and TRBJ2-5; no firm D call. Germline loops: CDR1 ENHRY, CDR2 SYGVKD. Trimming removed 4 bases from V and 4 bases from J, with 19 bases in between. This CDR3 contains 16 residues.